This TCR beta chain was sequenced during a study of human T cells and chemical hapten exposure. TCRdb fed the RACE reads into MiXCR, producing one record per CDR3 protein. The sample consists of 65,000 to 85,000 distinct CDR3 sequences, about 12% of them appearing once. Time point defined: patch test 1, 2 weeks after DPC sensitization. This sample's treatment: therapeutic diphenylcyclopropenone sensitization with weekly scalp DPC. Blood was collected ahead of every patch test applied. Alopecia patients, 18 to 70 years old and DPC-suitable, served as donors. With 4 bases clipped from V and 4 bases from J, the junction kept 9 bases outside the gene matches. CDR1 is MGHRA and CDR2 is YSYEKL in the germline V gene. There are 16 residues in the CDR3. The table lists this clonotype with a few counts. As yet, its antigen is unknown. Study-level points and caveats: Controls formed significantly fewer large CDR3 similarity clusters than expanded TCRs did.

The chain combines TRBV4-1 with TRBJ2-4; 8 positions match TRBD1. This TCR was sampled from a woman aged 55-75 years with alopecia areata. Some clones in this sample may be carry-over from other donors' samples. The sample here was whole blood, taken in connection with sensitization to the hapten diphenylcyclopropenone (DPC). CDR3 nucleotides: TGCGCCAGCAGCCTCCGAACAGGGGGGCCTAAAAACATTCAGTACTTC. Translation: CASSLRTGGPKNIQYF.